This TCR beta chain was profiled in a study of blood T cell repertoires in COVID-19. Across the study: Specimens from acute and convalescent COVID-19 originated in the United States, Italy and Spain. T cells, B-cell-depleted T cells, or PBMCs supplied cDNA or gDNA.

CDR1 and CDR2 (germline): LNHDA, SQIVND (reference sequence). The V gene end was trimmed by 4 bases and the J gene end by 2 bases; junction bases not matched to a gene: 8. The CDR3 is made up of 16 amino acids. In the original workflow: Estimates of nucleated cell counts were drawn from the amplification of reference gene primers. The method was immunoSEQ multiplex PCR; TCRdb's version includes in-frame clones alone and lacks a portion of them. The D gene and trimming were derived from the DNA, and the V and J assignments and clone size from that table. The profile covers 100,000 to 150,000 clones, with around 89% appearing a single time and 6% to 8.5% taken by the ten largest.

This rearrangement joins TRBV19 to TRBJ1-5; 7 bases align to TRBD1. The sequenced sample was peripheral blood. The source of this sequence is a man aged 50-60 years with acute or convalescent COVID-19. The CDR3 nucleotides are TGTGCCAGTAGTAGACAGGGTGCGGTTCGCAATCAGCCCCAGCATTTT. Translating gives CASSRQGAVRNQPQHF.